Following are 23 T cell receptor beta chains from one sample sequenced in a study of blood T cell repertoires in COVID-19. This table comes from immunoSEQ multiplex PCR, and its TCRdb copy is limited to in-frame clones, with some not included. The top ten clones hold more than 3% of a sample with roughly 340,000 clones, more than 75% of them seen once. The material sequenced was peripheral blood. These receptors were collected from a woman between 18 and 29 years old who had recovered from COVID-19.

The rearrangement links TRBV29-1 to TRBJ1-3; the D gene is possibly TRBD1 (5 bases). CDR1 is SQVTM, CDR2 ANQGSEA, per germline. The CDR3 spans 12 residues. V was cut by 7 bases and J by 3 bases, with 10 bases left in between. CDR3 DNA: TGCAGCGCGACAGTTTTTGGAAACACCATATATTTT. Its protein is CSATVFGNTIYF.

The CDR3 DNA is TGTGCCAGCAGCTTGGAGGCCCAGGACTATGGCTACACCTTC. This gives the protein CASSLEAQDYGYTF. This chain connects TRBV5-4 to TRBJ1-2, with unresolved D. This CDR3 spans 14 amino acids. The germline V gene has CDR1 SGHNT and CDR2 YYREEE (reference sequence). V lost 0 bases, J lost 3 bases, and 9 bases lay in between.

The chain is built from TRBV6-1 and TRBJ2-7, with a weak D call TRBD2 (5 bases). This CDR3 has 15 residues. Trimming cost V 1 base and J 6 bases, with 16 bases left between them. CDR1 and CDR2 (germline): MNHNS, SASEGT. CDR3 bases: TGTGCCAGCAGTGAAGTCGGGGAGTGGAGGAGCGAGCAGTACGTC. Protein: CASSEVGEWRSEQYV.

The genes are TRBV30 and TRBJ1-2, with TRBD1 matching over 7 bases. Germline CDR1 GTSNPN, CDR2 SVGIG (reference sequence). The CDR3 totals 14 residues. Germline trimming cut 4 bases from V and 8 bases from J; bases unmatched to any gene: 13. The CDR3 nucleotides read TGTGCCTGGACCTCTTGGGACAGACCTTGGGGCTACACCTTC. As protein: CAWTSWDRPWGYTF.

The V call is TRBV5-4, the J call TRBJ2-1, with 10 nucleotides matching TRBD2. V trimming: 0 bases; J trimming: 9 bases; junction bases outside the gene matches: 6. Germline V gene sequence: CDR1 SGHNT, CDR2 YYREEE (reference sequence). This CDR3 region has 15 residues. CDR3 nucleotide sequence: TGTGCCAGCAGCTTGGGTCTAGCGGGAGAGGGTGAGCAGTTCTTC. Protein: CASSLGLAGEGEQFF.

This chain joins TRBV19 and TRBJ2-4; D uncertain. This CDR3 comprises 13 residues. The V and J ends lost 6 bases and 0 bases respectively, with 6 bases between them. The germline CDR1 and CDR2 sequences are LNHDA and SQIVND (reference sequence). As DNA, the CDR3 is TGTGCCAGTAGCCGGTTAGCCAAAAACATTCAGTACTTC. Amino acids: CASSRLAKNIQYF.

As DNA, the CDR3 is TGTGCCAGCAGTCCAACAGGGGAACACTATGGCTACACCTTC. The encoded protein is CASSPTGEHYGYTF. The rearrangement uses TRBV6-4 and TRBJ1-2, with TRBD1 identical over 7 bases. Germline assignment: CDR1 MRHNA and CDR2 SNTAGT. The CDR3 has 14 residues. J was trimmed by 3 bases and V by 5 bases; bases with no gene match: 6.

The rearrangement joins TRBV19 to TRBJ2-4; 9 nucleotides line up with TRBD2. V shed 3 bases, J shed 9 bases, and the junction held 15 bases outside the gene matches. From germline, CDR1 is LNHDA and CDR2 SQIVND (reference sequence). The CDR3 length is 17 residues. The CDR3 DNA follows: TGTGCCAGTAGTATTGGCGCTCCTGGGCGGGAGGGTCTCATTCAGTACTTC. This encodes CASSIGAPGREGLIQYF.

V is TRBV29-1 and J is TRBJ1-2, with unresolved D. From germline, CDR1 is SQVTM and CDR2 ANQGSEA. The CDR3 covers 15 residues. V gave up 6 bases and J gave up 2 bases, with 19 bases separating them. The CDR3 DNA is TGCAGCGTCTCTCCTCCGGGTATAGTAAACTATGGCTACACCTTC. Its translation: CSVSPPGIVNYGYTF.

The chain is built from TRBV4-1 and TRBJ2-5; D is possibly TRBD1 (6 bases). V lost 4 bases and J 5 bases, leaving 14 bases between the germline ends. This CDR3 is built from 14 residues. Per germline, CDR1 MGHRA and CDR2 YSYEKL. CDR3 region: CASSPTGIRETQYF. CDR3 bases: TGCGCCAGCAGCCCAACAGGGATTAGGGAGACCCAGTACTTC.

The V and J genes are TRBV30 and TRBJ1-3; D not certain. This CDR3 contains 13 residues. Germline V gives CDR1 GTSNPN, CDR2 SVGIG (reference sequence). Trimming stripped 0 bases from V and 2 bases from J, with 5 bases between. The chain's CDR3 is CAWSVGPGNTIYF. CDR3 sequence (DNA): TGTGCCTGGAGTGTTGGGCCTGGAAACACCATATATTTT. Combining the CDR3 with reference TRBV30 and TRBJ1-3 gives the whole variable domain SQTIHQWPATLVQPVGSPLSLECTVEGTSNPNLYWYRQAAGRGLQLLFYSVGIGQISSEVPQNLSASRPQDRQFILSSKKLLLSDSGFYLCAWSVGPGNTIYFGEGSWLTVV.

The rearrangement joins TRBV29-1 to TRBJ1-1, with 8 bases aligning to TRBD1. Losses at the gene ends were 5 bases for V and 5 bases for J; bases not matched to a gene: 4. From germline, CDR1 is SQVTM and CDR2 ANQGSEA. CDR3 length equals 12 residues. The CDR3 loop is CSVLQGGTEAFF. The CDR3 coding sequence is TGCAGCGTTCTACAGGGGGGGACTGAAGCTTTCTTT.

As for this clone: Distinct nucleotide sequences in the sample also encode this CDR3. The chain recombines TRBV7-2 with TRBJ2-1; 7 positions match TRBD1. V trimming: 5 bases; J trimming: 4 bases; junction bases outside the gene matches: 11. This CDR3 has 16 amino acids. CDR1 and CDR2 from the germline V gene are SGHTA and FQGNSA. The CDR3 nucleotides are TGTGCCAGCAGCCCCCGACAGGGCCCACCTTACAATGAGCAGTTCTTC. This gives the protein CASSPRQGPPYNEQFF.

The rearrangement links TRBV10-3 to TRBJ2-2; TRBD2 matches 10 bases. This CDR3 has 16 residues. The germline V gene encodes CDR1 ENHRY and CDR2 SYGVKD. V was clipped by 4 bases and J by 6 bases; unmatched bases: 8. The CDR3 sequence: CAISASGRGLSGELFF. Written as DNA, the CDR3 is TGTGCCATCAGTGCTAGCGGGAGAGGTTTGTCCGGGGAGCTGTTTTTT.

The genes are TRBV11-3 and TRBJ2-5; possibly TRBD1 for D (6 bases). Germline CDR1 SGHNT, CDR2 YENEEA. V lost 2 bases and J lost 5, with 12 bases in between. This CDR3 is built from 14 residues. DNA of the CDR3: TGTGCCAGCAGCTTAAGGGGGTTTGTGGAGACCCAGTACTTC. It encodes CASSLRGFVETQYF. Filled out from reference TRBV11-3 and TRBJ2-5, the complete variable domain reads EAGVVQSPRYKIIEKKQPVAFWCNPISGHNTLYWYLQNLGQGPELLIRYENEEAVDDSQLPKDRFSAERLKGVDSTLKIQPAELGDSAVYLCASSLRGFVETQYFGPGTRLLVL.

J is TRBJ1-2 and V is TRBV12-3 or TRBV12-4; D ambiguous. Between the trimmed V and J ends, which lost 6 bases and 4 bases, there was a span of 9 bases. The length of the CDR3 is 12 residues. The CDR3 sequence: CASSPRLYGYTF. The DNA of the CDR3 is TGTGCCAGCAGCCCCAGGCTCTATGGCTACACCTTC.

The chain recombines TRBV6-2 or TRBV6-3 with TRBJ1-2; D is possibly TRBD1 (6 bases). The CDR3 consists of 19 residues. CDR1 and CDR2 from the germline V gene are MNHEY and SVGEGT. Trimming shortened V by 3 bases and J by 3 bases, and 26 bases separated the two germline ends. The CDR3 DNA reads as TGTGCCAGCAGTTATGTAATATGGCCAGGGGCGACCTGGGACTATGGCTACACCTTC. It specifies CASSYVIWPGATWDYGYTF.

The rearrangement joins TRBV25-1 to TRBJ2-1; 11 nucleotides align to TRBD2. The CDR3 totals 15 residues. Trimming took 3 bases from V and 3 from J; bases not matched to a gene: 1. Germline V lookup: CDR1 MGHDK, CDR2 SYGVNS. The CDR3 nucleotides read TGTGCCAGCAGTGAGGGACTAGCGGACTACAATGAGCAGTTCTTC. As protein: CASSEGLADYNEQFF.

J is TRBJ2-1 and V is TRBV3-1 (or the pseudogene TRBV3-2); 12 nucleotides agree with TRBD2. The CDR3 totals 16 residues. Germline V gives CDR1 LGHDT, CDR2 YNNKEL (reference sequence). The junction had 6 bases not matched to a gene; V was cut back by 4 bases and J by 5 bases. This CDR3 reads CASSPLRLAGDNEQFF. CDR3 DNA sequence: TGTGCCAGCAGCCCTCTCAGACTAGCGGGGGACAATGAGCAGTTCTTC.

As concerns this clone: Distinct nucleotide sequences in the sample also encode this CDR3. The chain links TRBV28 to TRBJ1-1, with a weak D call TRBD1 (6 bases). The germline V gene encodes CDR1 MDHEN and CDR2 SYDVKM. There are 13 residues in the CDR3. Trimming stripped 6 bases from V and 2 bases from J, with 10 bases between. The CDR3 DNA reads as TGTGCCAGCAGCCGAGGGGGTAACACTGAAGCTTTCTTT. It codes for CASSRGGNTEAFF.

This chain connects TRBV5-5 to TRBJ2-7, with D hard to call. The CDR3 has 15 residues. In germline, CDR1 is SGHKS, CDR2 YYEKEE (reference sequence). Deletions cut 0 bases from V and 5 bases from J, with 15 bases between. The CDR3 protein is CASSLAEEQWDEQYV. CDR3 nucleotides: TGTGCCAGCAGCTTGGCCGAGGAGCAATGGGACGAGCAGTACGTC.

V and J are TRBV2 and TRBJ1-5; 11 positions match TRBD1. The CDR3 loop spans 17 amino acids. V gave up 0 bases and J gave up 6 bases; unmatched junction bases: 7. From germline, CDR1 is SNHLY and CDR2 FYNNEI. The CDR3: CASSEALGQGALQPQHF. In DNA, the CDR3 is TGTGCCAGCAGTGAAGCGCTAGGACAGGGGGCCCTTCAGCCCCAGCATTTT.

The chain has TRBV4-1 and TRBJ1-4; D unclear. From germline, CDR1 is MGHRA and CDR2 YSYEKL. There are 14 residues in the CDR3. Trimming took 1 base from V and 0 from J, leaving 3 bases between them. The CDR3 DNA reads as TGCGCCAGCAGCCAAGTCACAACTAATGAAAAACTGTTTTTT. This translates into CASSQVTTNEKLFF.